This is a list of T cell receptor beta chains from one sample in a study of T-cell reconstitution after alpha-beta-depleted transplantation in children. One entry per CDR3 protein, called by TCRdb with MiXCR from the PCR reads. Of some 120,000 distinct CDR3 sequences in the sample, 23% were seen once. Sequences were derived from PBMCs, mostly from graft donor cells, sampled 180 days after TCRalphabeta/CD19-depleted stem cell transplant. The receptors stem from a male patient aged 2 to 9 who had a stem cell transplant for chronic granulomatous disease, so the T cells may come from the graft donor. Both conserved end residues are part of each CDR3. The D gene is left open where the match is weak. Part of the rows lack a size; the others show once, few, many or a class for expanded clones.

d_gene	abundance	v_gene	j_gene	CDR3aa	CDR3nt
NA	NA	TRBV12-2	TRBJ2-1	CASRLRLAGWEQFF	TGTGCAAGTCGCTTACGACTAGCGGGATGGGAGCAGTTCTTC
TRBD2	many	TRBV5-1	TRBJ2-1	CASRISGVLNEQFF	TGCGCCAGCAGAATTAGCGGGGTCCTAAATGAGCAGTTCTTC
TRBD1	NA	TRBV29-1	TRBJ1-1	CSAGTALGAEAFF	TGCAGCGCCGGGACAGCCCTGGGGGCTGAAGCTTTCTTT
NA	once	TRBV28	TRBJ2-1	CASSLEGWNEQFF	TGTGCCAGCAGTTTGGAGGGGTGGAATGAGCAGTTCTTC
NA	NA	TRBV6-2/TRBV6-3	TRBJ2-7	CASSYNRISYEQYF	TGTGCCAGCAGTTACAACCGGATATCCTACGAGCAGTACTTC
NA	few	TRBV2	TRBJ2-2	CASRITGTTGELFF	TGTGCCAGCAGAATTACAGGAACCACCGGGGAGCTGTTTTTT
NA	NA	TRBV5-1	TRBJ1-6	CASSLDLKRGSPLHF	TGCGCCAGCAGCTTGGATCTCAAAAGGGGTTCACCCCTCCACTTT
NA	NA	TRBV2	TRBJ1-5	CASQPQQGSNQPQHF	TGTGCCAGTCAACCTCAACAGGGTAGCAATCAGCCCCAGCATTTT
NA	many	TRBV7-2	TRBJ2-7	CASSLILGTSYEQYF	TGTGCCAGCAGCTTAATTTTAGGCACGTCCTACGAGCAGTACTTC
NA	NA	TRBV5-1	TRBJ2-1	CASSLEQRLYNEQFF	TGCGCCAGCAGCTTGGAACAGCGGCTCTACAATGAGCAGTTCTTC
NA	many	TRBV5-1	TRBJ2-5	CASSLGGVRETQYF	TGCGCCAGCAGCTTGGGAGGGGTGAGAGAGACCCAGTACTTC